This record concerns one T cell receptor (beta chain) sequence. Clones were read by immunoSEQ multiplex PCR, and TCRdb kept only the in-frame ones, dropping some. The sample consists of approximately 130,000 clones, about 96% of them appearing once. This sample stems from a study of T cell changes during pregnancy in multiple sclerosis. From germline, CDR1 is SQVTM and CDR2 ANQGSEA. The length of the CDR3 is 16 residues. Trimming removed 2 bases from V and 4 bases from J; junction bases left unmatched: 11. The sample was peripheral blood, taken after pregnancy. The chain combines TRBV29-1 with TRBJ2-1; 7 bases fit TRBD2. The sequence came from a female donor with multiple sclerosis, enrolled in a pregnancy study. The CDR3 sequence is CSVEKGTTRPYNEQFF. CDR3 DNA sequence: TGCAGCGTTGAAAAAGGGACTACCAGACCATACAATGAGCAGTTCTTC.